These 25 T cell receptor beta chains were sequenced from one sample in a study of blood T cell repertoires in COVID-19 (dated by TCRdb to the early 2020s). The library was built by means of the immunoSEQ multiplex PCR assay. TCRdb re-hosts the immuneACCESS table, in-frame sequences only. Its copies lack some clones; in the studies checked, an unresolved V gene accounts for under half of them, and the cause for the rest is not known. The sample includes about 220,000 clones, with about 91% observed a single time. Clones ranked in the top ten supply 2% to 2.5% of the sample. The sequenced sample was PBMCs or T cells enriched from blood (not recorded which). The receptor source for this set is a woman in her forties with acute COVID-19.

V is TRBV18 and J is TRBJ1-6, with TRBD1 as a possible D gene (6 bases). The V and J ends lost 6 bases and 7 bases respectively, with 19 bases between them. Germline-derived CDR1 and CDR2 are KGHSH and LQKENI. The length of the CDR3 is 16 residues. The CDR3 protein is CASSFTEQGPNSPLHF. In nucleotides, the CDR3 is TGTGCCAGCTCCTTCACCGAGCAGGGGCCGAATTCACCCCTCCACTTT.

The chain has TRBV11-3 and TRBJ1-3; D might be TRBD1 (6 bases). The CDR3 length is 18 residues. CDR1 and CDR2 from the germline V gene are SGHNT and YENEEA. Trimming stripped 2 bases from V and 0 bases from J, with 17 bases between. CDR3 nucleotide sequence: TGTGCCAGCAGCTTAATTTTGGGGGCAGGAAACTCTGGAAACACCATATATTTT. Protein sequence: CASSLILGAGNSGNTIYF. The complete variable domain, with remaining parts taken from reference TRBV11-3 and TRBJ1-3, reads EAGVVQSPRYKIIEKKQPVAFWCNPISGHNTLYWYLQNLGQGPELLIRYENEEAVDDSQLPKDRFSAERLKGVDSTLKIQPAELGDSAVYLCASSLILGAGNSGNTIYFGEGSWLTVV.

The genes are TRBV7-8 and TRBJ1-3; D is unclear. Trimming shortened V by 1 base and J by 0 bases, and 7 bases separated the two germline ends. Germline CDR1 and CDR2: SGHVS and FQNEAQ. The CDR3 is 15 residues long. As DNA, the CDR3 is TGTGCCAGCAGCTTAGAAAAGAGCTCTGGAAACACCATATATTTT. This encodes CASSLEKSSGNTIYF.

With regard to this clone: Additional DNA sequences in this sample encode the identical CDR3. The J gene is TRBJ1-1, the V gene TRBV5-1, with 8 bases matching TRBD1. Unmatched junction bases numbered 2, after V lost 3 bases and J lost 4 bases. The CDR3 totals 13 residues. CDR1 and CDR2 (germline): SGHRS, YFSETQ. The DNA of the CDR3 is TGCGCCAGCAGCTCAGACAGGGGCACTGAAGCTTTCTTT. It yields the protein CASSSDRGTEAFF.

The chain has TRBV7-2 and TRBJ1-2, with a weak D call TRBD1 (6 bases). The CDR3 runs 16 residues. V dropped 5 bases and J dropped 8 bases, with 24 bases sitting between them. Germline CDR1 SGHTA, CDR2 FQGNSA. The CDR3 loop reads CASSLRGGPSMGGYTF. CDR3 nucleotide sequence: TGTGCCAGCAGCCTTAGAGGGGGACCCTCAATGGGAGGCTACACCTTC.

The table lists this clone with a count of one. J is TRBJ1-2 and V is TRBV5-1, with 9 nucleotides matching TRBD1. V was clipped by 0 bases and J by 7 bases; unmatched bases: 10. This CDR3 comprises 16 residues. CDR1 and CDR2 from the germline V gene are SGHRS and YFSETQ. In nucleotides, the CDR3 is TGCGCCAGCAGCTTGGGGAATGACAGGGGGATCTCTGGCTACACCTTC. Its translation is CASSLGNDRGISGYTF.

This chain uses TRBV18 with TRBJ2-3; 8 bases map to TRBD1. With V trimmed by 6 bases and J by 6 bases, 11 bases remained unmatched. Germline-derived CDR1 and CDR2 are KGHSH and LQKENI. The CDR3 contains 15 residues. The CDR3 protein is CASSIQGGPMDTQYF. CDR3 coding DNA: TGTGCCAGCTCGATACAGGGGGGCCCAATGGATACGCAGTATTTT.

The chain employs TRBV27 and TRBJ2-5; 15 bases line up with TRBD2. This CDR3 region has 17 residues. V lost 4 bases to trimming and J lost 6 bases; unmatched junction nucleotides: 9. Germline lookup yields CDR1 MNHEY and CDR2 SMNVEV (reference sequence). For the CDR3, the DNA is TGTGCCAGCAGTTCCCTCGGACTAGCGGGGGGGCCGAAGACCCAGTACTTC. Translated, it gives CASSSLGLAGGPKTQYF.

The genes are TRBV19 and TRBJ2-3; TRBD2 matches at 14 bases. V lost 4 bases to trimming and J lost 13 bases; unmatched junction nucleotides: 10. Germline values: CDR1 LNHDA, CDR2 SQIVND (reference sequence). The CDR3 extends over 15 amino acids. Here the CDR3 reads CASSTTGLAGGLEYF. CDR3 sequence (DNA): TGTGCCAGTAGTACCACCGGACTAGCGGGGGGCCTAGAGTATTTT.

In this sample, this clone turned up a few times. This chain links TRBV19 with TRBJ1-5, with TRBD1 as a possible D gene (6 bases). Per germline, CDR1 LNHDA and CDR2 SQIVND (reference sequence). V lost 7 bases to trimming and J lost 0 bases, with 16 bases between them. The CDR3 covers 16 residues. The CDR3 is CASTEPRGFSNQPQHF. CDR3 coding DNA: TGTGCCAGTACAGAACCCAGGGGATTTAGCAATCAGCCCCAGCATTTT.

The J gene is TRBJ1-6, the V gene TRBV19; D remains unclear. Germline V gives CDR1 LNHDA, CDR2 SQIVND (reference sequence). Trimming shortened V by 3 bases and J by 0 bases, and 9 bases separated the two germline ends. This CDR3 region has 16 residues. The CDR3 region has the DNA TGTGCCAGTAGTATTATCCCGAGCTCCTATAATTCACCCCTCCACTTT. Translation gives CASSIIPSSYNSPLHF.

The V and J genes are TRBV5-1 and TRBJ2-5, with 9 nucleotides matching TRBD1. CDR3 length: 15 amino acids. Trimming at V came to 0 bases and at J to 2 bases, leaving 2 bases not matched to a gene. CDR1 SGHRS and CDR2 YFSETQ come from the germline V gene. The CDR3 coding sequence is TGCGCCAGCAGCTTGGGGACAGGGGCACAAGAGACCCAGTACTTC. Its protein is CASSLGTGAQETQYF. The full variable domain, completed using reference TRBV5-1 and TRBJ2-5, is KAGVTQTPRYLIKTRGQQVTLSCSPISGHRSVSWYQQTPGQGLQFLFEYFSETQRNKGNFPGRFSGRQFSNSRSEMNVSTLELGDSALYLCASSLGTGAQETQYFGPGTRLLVL.

In this sample, this clone turned up a few times. V gene TRBV6-5 combines with J gene TRBJ1-5; D is undetermined. Trimming left V 6 bases short and J 2 bases short, with 14 bases between. Germline V gene sequence: CDR1 MNHEY, CDR2 SVGAGI. The CDR3 consists of 15 residues. Here the CDR3 reads CASSEVGSGNQPQHF. As DNA, the CDR3 is TGTGCCAGCAGCGAGGTTGGTTCGGGCAATCAGCCCCAGCATTTT.

CDR3 sequence: CACAPGGLAGANVLTF. CDR3 DNA sequence: TGTGCCTGCGCGCCAGGAGGCCTGGCCGGGGCCAACGTCCTGACTTTC. V gene TRBV30 combines with J gene TRBJ2-6, with a weak D call TRBD2 (5 bases). The CDR3 sequence is 16 residues long. Germline V CDR1 and CDR2: GTSNPN, SVGIG (reference sequence). Trimming took 6 bases from V and 4 from J, leaving 19 bases between them.

With respect to this clone: The same CDR3 is also encoded by other DNA sequences in this sample. The chain links TRBV7-2 to TRBJ1-1, with TRBD1 matching over 8 bases. From germline, CDR1 is SGHTA and CDR2 FQGNSA. This CDR3 is built from 14 residues. Trimming at V came to 5 bases and at J to 0 bases, leaving 2 bases not matched to a gene. CDR3 loop: CASSRDRLNTEAFF. The CDR3 region has the DNA TGTGCCAGCAGCAGGGACAGGCTGAACACTGAAGCTTTCTTT.

This chain joins TRBV21-1 and TRBJ2-6; TRBD1, the table's D call, was not compared with the DNA. TRBV21-1 is annotated as a pseudogene. CDR3 length: 17 amino acids. The CDR3 sequence is CASSPRDRHSGANVLTF. CDR3 bases: TGTGCCAGCAGCCCCCGGGACAGACACTCTGGGGCCAACGTCCTGACTTTC.

CDR3 loop: CASSSPSSSTDTQYF. The CDR3, as DNA: TGTGCCAGCAGCTCGCCGAGCTCTAGCACAGATACGCAGTATTTT. This sequence joins TRBV5-4 and TRBJ2-3; D unclear. Trimming shortened V by 3 bases and J by 0 bases, and 11 bases separated the two germline ends. The CDR3 spans 15 residues. Germline lookup yields CDR1 SGHNT and CDR2 YYREEE (reference sequence).

V is TRBV9 and J is TRBJ1-4, with 10 bases that match TRBD1. V trimming: 2 bases; J trimming: 6 bases; junction bases outside the gene matches: 4. The CDR3 length is 15 residues. Germline CDR1 and CDR2: SGDLS and YYNGEE. As DNA, the CDR3 is TGTGCCAGCAGCGTCAGACAGGGGGCAGATGAAAAACTGTTTTTT. Amino acids: CASSVRQGADEKLFF.

The CDR3 DNA sequence: TGTGCCAGCAGCTTAGATAAGAGGACACTGTTCTTC. Translating it yields CASSLDKRTLFF. This chain uses TRBV11-2 with TRBJ2-1; TRBD1 is a possible D gene (5 bases). This CDR3 comprises 12 residues. V lost 0 bases and J 15 bases, leaving 12 bases between the germline ends. Per germline, CDR1 SGHAT and CDR2 FQNNGV.

V and J are TRBV5-1 and TRBJ1-4; D is perhaps TRBD1 (5 bases). V was clipped by 0 bases and J by 3 bases, with 12 bases between them. CDR3 length equals 16 residues. Looked up from germline, CDR1 is SGHRS and CDR2 is YFSETQ. This CDR3 is CASSLAGDRANEKLFF. CDR3 sequence (DNA): TGCGCCAGCAGCTTGGCCGGAGACAGAGCTAATGAAAAACTGTTTTTT.

This clone showed up just a few times. This chain joins TRBV2 and TRBJ2-7, with 7 positions matching TRBD2. Per the germline V gene, CDR1 is SNHLY and CDR2 is FYNNEI. The CDR3 contains 14 residues. Germline trimming cut 7 bases from V and 1 base from J; bases unmatched to any gene: 7. CDR3 loop: CASMAGVVSYEQYV. The DNA of the CDR3 is TGTGCCAGCATGGCGGGAGTAGTATCCTACGAGCAGTACGTC.

The CDR3 loop reads CASSRLGQGPYEQYF. CDR3 nucleotides: TGTGCCAGCAGTCGACTGGGACAGGGACCCTACGAGCAGTACTTC. The chain joins TRBV6-5 to TRBJ2-7, with 9 bases lining up with TRBD1. The V gene's germline CDR1 is MNHEY and CDR2 SVGAGI. This CDR3 comprises 15 residues. V lost 5 bases to trimming and J lost 2 bases; unmatched junction nucleotides: 7.

This clone occurred once. The CDR3 region has the DNA TGTGCCAGCAGTCGGACAGGGGGCCCCTACGAGCAGTACTTC. The encoded protein is CASSRTGGPYEQYF. V usage is TRBV6-5 and J usage is TRBJ2-7; 11 bases agree with TRBD1. Germline CDR1 and CDR2: MNHEY and SVGAGI. Trimming at V came to 5 bases and at J to 2 bases, leaving 2 bases not matched to a gene. The CDR3 is made up of 14 amino acids.

V usage is TRBV30 and J usage is TRBJ2-7; D remains ambiguous. This CDR3 is 13 amino acids long. CDR1 is GTSNPN and CDR2 is SVGIG in the germline V gene (reference sequence). The germline V and J ends were trimmed by 3 bases and 2 bases, with 11 bases remaining between them. CDR3 sequence reads: CAWRVLTAYEQYF. For the CDR3, the DNA is TGTGCCTGGAGGGTCCTTACGGCCTACGAGCAGTACTTC.

The chain employs TRBV9 and TRBJ2-2; 8 positions agree with TRBD2. The V gene end was trimmed by 0 bases and the J gene end by 7 bases; junction bases not matched to a gene: 8. The CDR3 length is 16 residues. CDR1 SGDLS and CDR2 YYNGEE come from the germline V gene. In nucleotides, the CDR3 is TGTGCCAGCAGCGTAGCAGCGGGAGTTCGAGGCGGGGAGCTGTTTTTT. Amino acids: CASSVAAGVRGGELFF.